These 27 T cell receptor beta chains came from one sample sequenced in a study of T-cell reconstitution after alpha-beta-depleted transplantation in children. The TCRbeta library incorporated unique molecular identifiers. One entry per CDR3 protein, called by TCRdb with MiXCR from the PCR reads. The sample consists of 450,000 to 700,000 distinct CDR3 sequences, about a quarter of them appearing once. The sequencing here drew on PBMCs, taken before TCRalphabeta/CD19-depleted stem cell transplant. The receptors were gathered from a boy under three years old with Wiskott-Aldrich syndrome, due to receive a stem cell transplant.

The CDR3 loop is CASSQDLRGRALNEQFF. The CDR3 DNA reads TGCGCCAGCAGCCAAGATCTTCGCGGGAGGGCCCTCAATGAGCAGTTCTTC. The rearrangement joins TRBV4-1 to TRBJ2-1; TRBD2 matches 9 bases. Per the germline V gene, CDR1 is MGHRA and CDR2 is YSYEKL. V shed 0 bases, J shed 6 bases, and the junction held 9 bases outside the gene matches. CDR3 length: 17 residues.

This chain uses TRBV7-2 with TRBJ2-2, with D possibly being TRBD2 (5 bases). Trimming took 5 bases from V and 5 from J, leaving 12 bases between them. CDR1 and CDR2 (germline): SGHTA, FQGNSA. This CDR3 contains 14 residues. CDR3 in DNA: TGTGCCAGCAGCCTCCGGGAATCGACCGGGGAGCTGTTTTTT. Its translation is CASSLRESTGELFF. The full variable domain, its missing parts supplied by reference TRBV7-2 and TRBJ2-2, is GAGVSQSPSNKVTEKGKDVELRCDPISGHTALYWYRQSLGQGLEFLIYFQGNSAPDKSGLPSDRFSAERTGGSVSTLTIQRTQQEDSAVYLCASSLRESTGELFFGEGSRLTVL.

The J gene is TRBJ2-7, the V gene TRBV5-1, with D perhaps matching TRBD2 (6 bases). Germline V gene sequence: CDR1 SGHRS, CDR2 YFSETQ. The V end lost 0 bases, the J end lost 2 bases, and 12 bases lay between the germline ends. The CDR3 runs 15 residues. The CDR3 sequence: CASSLGRDPTYEQYF. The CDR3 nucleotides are TGCGCCAGCAGCTTGGGGCGGGACCCGACCTACGAGCAGTACTTC.

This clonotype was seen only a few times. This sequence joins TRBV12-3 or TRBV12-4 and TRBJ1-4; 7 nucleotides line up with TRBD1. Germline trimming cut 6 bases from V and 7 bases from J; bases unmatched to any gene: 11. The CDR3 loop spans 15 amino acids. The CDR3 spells CASREGQVRGEKLFF. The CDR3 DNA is TGTGCCAGCAGGGAAGGACAGGTTAGGGGTGAAAAACTGTTTTTT.

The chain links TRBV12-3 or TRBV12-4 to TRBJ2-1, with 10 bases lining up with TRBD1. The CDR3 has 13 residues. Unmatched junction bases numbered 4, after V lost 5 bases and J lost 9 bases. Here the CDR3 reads CASSLGTGAEQFF. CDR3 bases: TGTGCCAGCAGTCTTGGGACAGGGGCTGAGCAGTTCTTC.

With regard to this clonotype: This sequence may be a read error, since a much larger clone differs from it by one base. The CDR3 DNA reads TGTGCCAGCGGCTTCGGGACAGCCCAAGAGACCCAGTACTTC. Amino acids: CASGFGTAQETQYF. This chain connects TRBV5-6 to TRBJ2-5; 7 positions agree with TRBD1. This CDR3 region has 14 residues. Germline V gene data show CDR1 as SGHDT and CDR2 as YYEEEE.

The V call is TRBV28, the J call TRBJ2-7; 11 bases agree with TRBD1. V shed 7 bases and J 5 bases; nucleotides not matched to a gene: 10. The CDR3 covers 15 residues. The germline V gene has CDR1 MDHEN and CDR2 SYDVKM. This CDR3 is CASKQDRGLFNEQYF. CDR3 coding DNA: TGTGCCAGCAAACAGGACAGGGGGCTTTTTAACGAGCAGTACTTC.

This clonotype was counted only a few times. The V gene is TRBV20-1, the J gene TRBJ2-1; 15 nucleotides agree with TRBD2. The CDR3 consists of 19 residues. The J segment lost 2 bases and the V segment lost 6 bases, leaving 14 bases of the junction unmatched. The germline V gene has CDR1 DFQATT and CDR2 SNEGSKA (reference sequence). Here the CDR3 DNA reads TGCAGTGCCAGCACCCCGGGACTAGCGGGAGGACGAACCTACAATGAGCAGTTCTTC. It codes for CSASTPGLAGGRTYNEQFF.

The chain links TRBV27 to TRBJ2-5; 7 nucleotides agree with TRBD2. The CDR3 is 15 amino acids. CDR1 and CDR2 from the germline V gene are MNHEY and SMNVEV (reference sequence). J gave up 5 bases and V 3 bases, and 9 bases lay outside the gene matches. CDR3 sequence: CASSLGSGIGETQYF. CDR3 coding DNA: TGTGCCAGCAGTTTGGGAAGCGGGATCGGCGAGACCCAGTACTTC.

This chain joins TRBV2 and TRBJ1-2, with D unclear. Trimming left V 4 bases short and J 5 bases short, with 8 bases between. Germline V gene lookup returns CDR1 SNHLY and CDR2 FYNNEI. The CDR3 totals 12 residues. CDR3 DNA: TGTGCCAGCAGTGTCGAGAATTATGGCTACACCTTC. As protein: CASSVENYGYTF.

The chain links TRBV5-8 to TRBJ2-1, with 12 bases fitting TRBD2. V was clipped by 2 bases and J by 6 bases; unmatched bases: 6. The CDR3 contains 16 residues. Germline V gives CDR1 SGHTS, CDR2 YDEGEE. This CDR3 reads CASSFWTSGTGNEQFF. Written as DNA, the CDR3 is TGTGCCAGCAGCTTTTGGACTAGCGGGACGGGCAATGAGCAGTTCTTC.

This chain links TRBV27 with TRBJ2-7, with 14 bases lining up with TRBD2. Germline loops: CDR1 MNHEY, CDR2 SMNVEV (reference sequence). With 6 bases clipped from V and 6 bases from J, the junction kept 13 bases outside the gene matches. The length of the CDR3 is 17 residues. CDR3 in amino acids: CASSLTSGLAGAFEQYF. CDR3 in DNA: TGTGCCAGCAGCCTCACCTCGGGACTAGCGGGAGCATTCGAGCAGTACTTC.

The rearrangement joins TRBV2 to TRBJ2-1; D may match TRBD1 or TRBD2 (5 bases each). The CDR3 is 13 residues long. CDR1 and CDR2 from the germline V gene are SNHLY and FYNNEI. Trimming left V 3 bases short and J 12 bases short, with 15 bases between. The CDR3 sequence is CASSEGPGSGQFF. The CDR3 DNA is TGTGCCAGCAGTGAGGGACCCGGATCGGGGCAGTTCTTC.

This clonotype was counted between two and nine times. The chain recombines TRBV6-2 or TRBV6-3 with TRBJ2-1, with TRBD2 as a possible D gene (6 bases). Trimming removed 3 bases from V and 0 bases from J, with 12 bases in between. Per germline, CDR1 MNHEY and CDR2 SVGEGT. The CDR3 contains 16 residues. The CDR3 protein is CASSYSRESSYNEQFF. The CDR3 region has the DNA TGTGCCAGCAGTTATAGTCGGGAGTCCTCCTACAATGAGCAGTTCTTC.

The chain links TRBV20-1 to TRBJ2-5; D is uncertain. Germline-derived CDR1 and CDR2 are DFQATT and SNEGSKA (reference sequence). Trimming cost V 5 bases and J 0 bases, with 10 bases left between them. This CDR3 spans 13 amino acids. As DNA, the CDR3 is TGCAGTGCTTTTAAGCGAAACCAAGAGACCCAGTACTTC. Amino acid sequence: CSAFKRNQETQYF.

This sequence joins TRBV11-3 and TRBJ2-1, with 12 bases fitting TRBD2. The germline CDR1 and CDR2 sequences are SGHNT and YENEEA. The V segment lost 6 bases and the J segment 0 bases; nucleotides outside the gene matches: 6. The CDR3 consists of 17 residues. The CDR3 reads CASSLTSGRTSYNEQFF. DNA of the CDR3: TGTGCCAGCAGTCTCACTAGCGGGAGGACCTCCTACAATGAGCAGTTCTTC.

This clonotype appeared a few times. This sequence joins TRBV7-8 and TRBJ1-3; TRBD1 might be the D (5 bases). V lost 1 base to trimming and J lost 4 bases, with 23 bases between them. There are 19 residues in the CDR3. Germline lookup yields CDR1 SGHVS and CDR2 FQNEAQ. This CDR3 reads CASSLEWGGLGGYGNTIYF. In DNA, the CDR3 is TGTGCCAGCAGCTTAGAGTGGGGCGGGTTGGGTGGATACGGAAACACCATATATTTT.

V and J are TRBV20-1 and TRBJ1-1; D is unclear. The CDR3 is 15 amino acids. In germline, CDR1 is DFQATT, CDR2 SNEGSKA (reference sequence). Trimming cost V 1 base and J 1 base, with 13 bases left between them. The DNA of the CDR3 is TGCAGTGCTAGAGCCCCCCGGGGTTGGAACACTGAAGCTTTCTTT. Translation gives CSARAPRGWNTEAFF.

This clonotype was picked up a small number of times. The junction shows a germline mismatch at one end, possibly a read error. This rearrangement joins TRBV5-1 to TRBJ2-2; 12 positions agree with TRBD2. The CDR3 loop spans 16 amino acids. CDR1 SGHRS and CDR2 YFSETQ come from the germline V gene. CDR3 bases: TGCGCCAGCAGCTTTACTCTAGCGGGAGGGCCCACTGGGGAGCTGTTT. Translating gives CASSFTLAGGPTGELF.

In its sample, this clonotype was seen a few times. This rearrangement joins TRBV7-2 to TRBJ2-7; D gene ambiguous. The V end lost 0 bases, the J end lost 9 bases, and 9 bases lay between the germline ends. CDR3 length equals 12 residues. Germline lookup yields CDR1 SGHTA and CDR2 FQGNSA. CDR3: CASSLARPWQYF. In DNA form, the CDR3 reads TGTGCCAGCAGCTTAGCTCGACCCTGGCAGTACTTC.

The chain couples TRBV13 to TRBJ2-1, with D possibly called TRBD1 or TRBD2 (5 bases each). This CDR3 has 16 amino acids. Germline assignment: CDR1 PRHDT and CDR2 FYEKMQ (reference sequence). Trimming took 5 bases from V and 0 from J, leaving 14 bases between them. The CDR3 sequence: CASSAGTESSYNEQFF. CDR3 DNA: TGTGCCAGCAGCGCCGGGACGGAGAGCTCCTACAATGAGCAGTTCTTC.

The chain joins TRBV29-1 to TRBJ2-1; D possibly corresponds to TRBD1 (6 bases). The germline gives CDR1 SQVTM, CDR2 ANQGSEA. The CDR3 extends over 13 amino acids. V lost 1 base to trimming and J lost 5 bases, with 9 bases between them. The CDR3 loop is CSVEGAGDNEQFF. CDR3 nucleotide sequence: TGCAGCGTTGAAGGCGCAGGGGACAATGAGCAGTTCTTC.

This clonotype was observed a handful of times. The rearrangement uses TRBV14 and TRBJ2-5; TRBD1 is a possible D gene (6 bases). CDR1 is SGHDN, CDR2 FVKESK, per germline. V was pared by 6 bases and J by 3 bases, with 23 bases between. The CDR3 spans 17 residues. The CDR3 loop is CASRKADRRPGEETQYF. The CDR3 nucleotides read TGTGCCAGCAGGAAGGCCGACAGGCGTCCAGGGGAAGAGACCCAGTACTTC.

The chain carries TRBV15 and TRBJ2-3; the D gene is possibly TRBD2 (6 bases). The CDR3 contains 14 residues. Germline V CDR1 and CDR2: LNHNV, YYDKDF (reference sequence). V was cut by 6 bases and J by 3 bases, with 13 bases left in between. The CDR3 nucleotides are TGTGCCACCAGTATCGGGAGAACGACAGATACGCAGTATTTT. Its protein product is CATSIGRTTDTQYF.

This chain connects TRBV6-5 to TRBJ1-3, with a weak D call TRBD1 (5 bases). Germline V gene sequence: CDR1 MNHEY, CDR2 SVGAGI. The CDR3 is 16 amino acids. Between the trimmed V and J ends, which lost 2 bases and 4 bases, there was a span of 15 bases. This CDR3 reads CASSYASTGGGNTIYF. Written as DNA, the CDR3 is TGTGCCAGCAGTTACGCCTCGACCGGGGGAGGAAACACCATATATTTT.

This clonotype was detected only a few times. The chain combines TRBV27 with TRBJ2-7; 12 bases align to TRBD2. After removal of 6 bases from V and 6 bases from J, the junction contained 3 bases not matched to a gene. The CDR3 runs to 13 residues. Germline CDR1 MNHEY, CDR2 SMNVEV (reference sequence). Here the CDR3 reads CASRTSGRSEQYF. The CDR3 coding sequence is TGTGCCAGCAGAACTAGCGGGAGGTCCGAGCAGTACTTC.

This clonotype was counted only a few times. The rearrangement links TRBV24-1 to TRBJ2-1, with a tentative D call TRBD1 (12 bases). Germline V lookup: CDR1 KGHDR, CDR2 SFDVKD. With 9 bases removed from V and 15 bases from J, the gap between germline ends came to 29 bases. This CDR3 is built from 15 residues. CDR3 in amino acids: CATQGQGASGRRMFF. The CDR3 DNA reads TGTGCCACCCAGGGACAGGGGGCTAGCGGGAGGAGAATGTTCTTC.